This is a list of T cell receptor beta chains from one sample in a study of regulatory T cells in long-lasting Graves disease. TCRdb passed the multiplex PCR reads through MiXCR, listing each CDR3 protein once. The table shows some 370,000 distinct CDR3 sequences, with around 21% occurring only once. Specimen: peripheral blood mononuclear cells (PBMCs), collected when the disease was refractory, from a patient treated with antithyroid drugs. These receptors all stem from a female donor with Graves disease. CDR3s include the opening cysteine and the closing phenylalanine or tryptophan. A D gene is named only where the DNA matches it firmly. Size tells how often a clone was seen (once, few, many) or the class of an expanded clone, and some rows leave it out.

clone size: once
J gene: TRBJ2-3
D gene: .
V gene: TRBV28
CDR3 protein: CASKAGPDTQYF
CDR3 DNA: TGTGCCAGTAAGGCTGGACCAGATACGCAGTATTTT

clone size: many
J gene: TRBJ1-1
D gene: TRBD1
V gene: TRBV7-9
CDR3 protein: CASSSDRVRAEAFF
CDR3 DNA: TGTGCCAGCAGCTCGGACAGGGTTCGGGCTGAAGCTTTCTTT

clone size: few
J gene: TRBJ1-2
D gene: TRBD1
V gene: TRBV19
CDR3 protein: CASSTQGAEGYTF
CDR3 DNA: TGTGCCAGTAGTACTCAGGGGGCGGAAGGCTACACCTTC

clone size: few
J gene: TRBJ1-5
D gene: .
V gene: TRBV5-5
CDR3 protein: CASSESLGGLSRQPQHF
CDR3 DNA: TGTGCCAGCAGCGAGAGTCTGGGGGGATTAAGCCGGCAGCCCCAGCATTTT

clone size: many
J gene: TRBJ2-5
D gene: .
V gene: TRBV20-1
CDR3 protein: CSARPWDNQETQYF
CDR3 DNA: TGCAGTGCTAGACCCTGGGACAACCAAGAGACCCAGTACTTC

clone size: many
J gene: TRBJ2-5
D gene: .
V gene: TRBV3-1
CDR3 protein: CASSQDGETQYF
CDR3 DNA: TGTGCCAGCAGCCAGGACGGAGAGACCCAGTACTTC

clone size: .
J gene: TRBJ2-2
D gene: TRBD1
V gene: TRBV9
CDR3 protein: CASSAGTGGTGELFF
CDR3 DNA: TGTGCCAGCAGCGCCGGGACAGGGGGCACCGGGGAGCTGTTTTTT

clone size: .
J gene: TRBJ2-7
D gene: .
V gene: TRBV29-1
CDR3 protein: CSVEDLGRNEQYF
CDR3 DNA: TGCAGCGTTGAAGATTTGGGCAGGAACGAGCAGTACTTC

clone size: .
J gene: TRBJ2-7
D gene: TRBD2
V gene: TRBV4-1
CDR3 protein: CASSQEAGLAANAPGEQYF
CDR3 DNA: TGCGCCAGCAGCCAAGAGGCAGGACTAGCGGCCAACGCCCCGGGGGAGCAGTACTTC

clone size: many
J gene: TRBJ2-2
D gene: TRBD2
V gene: TRBV2
CDR3 protein: CASKMGLNTGELFF
CDR3 DNA: TGTGCCAGCAAGATGGGACTAAACACCGGGGAGCTGTTTTTT

clone size: few
J gene: TRBJ1-1
D gene: .
V gene: TRBV29-1
CDR3 protein: CSVPGSANTEAFF
CDR3 DNA: TGCAGCGTACCGGGGTCAGCTAACACTGAAGCTTTCTTT

clone size: .
J gene: TRBJ1-1
D gene: .
V gene: TRBV11-1
CDR3 protein: CASSFFVTGPLEAFF
CDR3 DNA: TGTGCCAGCAGCTTCTTCGTTACGGGGCCGCTTGAAGCTTTCTTT

clone size: .
J gene: TRBJ1-3
D gene: .
V gene: TRBV20-1
CDR3 protein: CSARDPMAGAGNTIYF
CDR3 DNA: TGCAGTGCTAGAGATCCCATGGCCGGGGCTGGAAACACCATATATTTT

clone size: many
J gene: TRBJ1-5
D gene: .
V gene: TRBV2
CDR3 protein: CASSDNRVSQPQHF
CDR3 DNA: TGTGCCAGCAGTGACAACAGGGTTAGTCAGCCCCAGCATTTT

clone size: .
J gene: TRBJ2-1
D gene: .
V gene: TRBV29-1
CDR3 protein: CSVLLNRYNEQFF
CDR3 DNA: TGCAGCGTACTACTCAACCGATACAATGAGCAGTTCTTC

clone size: many
J gene: TRBJ2-5
D gene: .
V gene: TRBV20-1
CDR3 protein: CSAAASGQETQYF
CDR3 DNA: TGCAGTGCCGCAGCTTCTGGGCAAGAGACCCAGTACTTC

clone size: few
J gene: TRBJ2-7
D gene: TRBD1
V gene: TRBV10-1
CDR3 protein: CASSEHQTGDRYF
CDR3 DNA: TGCGCCAGCAGTGAGCACCAAACAGGGGATCGGTACTTC

clone size: .
J gene: TRBJ2-7
D gene: .
V gene: TRBV13
CDR3 protein: CASSRGRGSSYEQYF
CDR3 DNA: TGTGCCAGCAGCCGGGGGAGAGGAAGCTCCTACGAGCAGTACTTC

clone size: .
J gene: TRBJ2-2
D gene: .
V gene: TRBV6-2/TRBV6-3
CDR3 protein: CASSFTSGNGELFF
CDR3 DNA: TGTGCCAGCAGTTTCACCTCAGGGAACGGGGAGCTGTTTTTT

clone size: many
J gene: TRBJ1-5
D gene: .
V gene: TRBV12-5
CDR3 protein: CASGVAGAQPQHF
CDR3 DNA: TGTGCTAGTGGGGTTGCAGGGGCTCAGCCCCAGCATTTT

clone size: .
J gene: TRBJ2-2
D gene: .
V gene: TRBV20-1
CDR3 protein: CSARDGDTGELFF
CDR3 DNA: TGCAGTGCCCGAGATGGGGACACCGGGGAGCTGTTTTTT

clone size: many
J gene: TRBJ1-2
D gene: .
V gene: TRBV28
CDR3 protein: CASRGPDYGYTF
CDR3 DNA: TGTGCCAGCAGGGGGCCAGACTATGGCTACACCTTC

clone size: .
J gene: TRBJ2-3
D gene: TRBD1
V gene: TRBV28
CDR3 protein: CASSSGTGGTDTQYF
CDR3 DNA: TGTGCCAGCAGCTCCGGGACAGGGGGCACAGATACGCAGTATTTT

clone size: many
J gene: TRBJ1-4
D gene: .
V gene: TRBV18
CDR3 protein: CASSPSEEGPEKLFF
CDR3 DNA: TGTGCCAGCTCCCCTAGTGAAGAGGGACCAGAAAAACTGTTTTTT

clone size: few
J gene: TRBJ2-4
D gene: .
V gene: TRBV20-1
CDR3 protein: CSASPPGQGLGAKNIQYF
CDR3 DNA: TGCAGTGCTAGCCCTCCAGGCCAGGGACTGGGGGCCAAAAACATTCAGTACTTC

clone size: .
J gene: TRBJ2-7
D gene: .
V gene: TRBV4-1
CDR3 protein: CAISQSIQVDYEQYF
CDR3 DNA: TGCGCCATCAGCCAATCGATACAGGTTGATTACGAGCAGTACTTC

clone size: many
J gene: TRBJ1-4
D gene: .
V gene: TRBV27
CDR3 protein: CASSASGQSNEKLFF
CDR3 DNA: TGTGCCAGCAGTGCTTCGGGACAAAGTAATGAAAAACTGTTTTTT

clone size: many
J gene: TRBJ1-1
D gene: TRBD1
V gene: TRBV6-1
CDR3 protein: CASSRQGELTEAFF
CDR3 DNA: TGTGCCAGCAGCAGACAGGGAGAATTGACTGAAGCTTTCTTT

clone size: many
J gene: TRBJ1-1
D gene: TRBD1
V gene: TRBV2
CDR3 protein: CASKQGAVNTEAFF
CDR3 DNA: TGTGCCAGCAAGCAGGGGGCCGTGAACACTGAAGCTTTCTTT

clone size: many
J gene: TRBJ1-1
D gene: TRBD1
V gene: TRBV30
CDR3 protein: CAWSSRGQGMNTEAFF
CDR3 DNA: TGTGCCTGGAGCTCGAGGGGACAGGGGATGAACACTGAAGCTTTCTTT

clone size: .
J gene: TRBJ2-2
D gene: .
V gene: TRBV5-1
CDR3 protein: CASSPPGLSGELFF
CDR3 DNA: TGCGCCAGCAGCCCACCGGGTCTATCCGGGGAGCTGTTTTTT

clone size: few
J gene: TRBJ2-7
D gene: TRBD2
V gene: TRBV2
CDR3 protein: CASNGAGSYEQYF
CDR3 DNA: TGTGCCAGCAATGGAGCGGGGTCCTACGAGCAGTACTTC

clone size: .
J gene: TRBJ2-2
D gene: .
V gene: TRBV7-2
CDR3 protein: CASTAGRDWATTGELFF
CDR3 DNA: TGTGCCAGCACCGCGGGCCGGGACTGGGCGACCACCGGGGAGCTGTTTTTT

clone size: many
J gene: TRBJ2-7
D gene: .
V gene: TRBV6-5
CDR3 protein: CASSYQWEGAYEQYF
CDR3 DNA: TGTGCCAGCAGTTACCAATGGGAAGGGGCCTACGAGCAGTACTTC

clone size: .
J gene: TRBJ2-7
D gene: TRBD1
V gene: TRBV5-1
CDR3 protein: CASRPTGDPSYEQYF
CDR3 DNA: TGCGCCAGCAGACCAACAGGGGATCCCTCCTACGAGCAGTACTTC

clone size: .
J gene: TRBJ2-1
D gene: TRBD1
V gene: TRBV24-1
CDR3 protein: CATSGDRGTPSSYNEQFF
CDR3 DNA: TGTGCCACCAGTGGTGACAGGGGGACTCCGAGCTCCTACAATGAGCAGTTCTTC

clone size: many
J gene: TRBJ2-4
D gene: .
V gene: TRBV12-3/TRBV12-4
CDR3 protein: CASSSREDLPVKNIQYF
CDR3 DNA: TGTGCCAGCAGTTCAAGAGAGGACCTCCCTGTCAAAAACATTCAGTACTTC

clone size: many
J gene: TRBJ2-5
D gene: .
V gene: TRBV11-2
CDR3 protein: CASSSERQETQYF
CDR3 DNA: TGTGCCAGCAGCTCAGAGCGGCAAGAGACCCAGTACTTC

clone size: few
J gene: TRBJ2-1
D gene: TRBD2
V gene: TRBV20-1
CDR3 protein: CSARDSGRAEQFF
CDR3 DNA: TGCAGTGCTAGAGATAGCGGGAGGGCCGAGCAGTTCTTC

clone size: .
J gene: TRBJ2-7
D gene: .
V gene: TRBV20-1
CDR3 protein: CSARDSHLYEQYF
CDR3 DNA: TGCAGTGCTAGAGATTCCCACCTATACGAGCAGTACTTC

clone size: few
J gene: TRBJ1-5
D gene: .
V gene: TRBV12-3/TRBV12-4
CDR3 protein: CASSSDHQQYSNQPQHF
CDR3 DNA: TGTGCCAGCAGTTCCGACCACCAACAGTATAGCAATCAGCCCCAGCATTTT

clone size: once
J gene: TRBJ2-1
D gene: .
V gene: TRBV7-8
CDR3 protein: CASSLPRILLGNEQFF
CDR3 DNA: TGTGCCAGCAGCTTACCCCGGATCCTCCTCGGCAATGAGCAGTTCTTC